These 28 T cell receptor beta chains came from one sample sequenced in a study of shared clonotypes between healthy human individuals. This table comes from immunoSEQ multiplex PCR, and its TCRdb copy is limited to in-frame clones, with some not included. The data contain 2 million to 3 million clones, approximately 93% of them singletons. Sequenced input: naive CD4+ T cells from PBMCs. Stated subset: CD45RA+ positively selected. These receptors all stem from a man aged 18 to 29 in good health. Some clones in this sample may be carry-over from other donors' samples.

The chain joins TRBV6-6 to TRBJ1-1; D ambiguous. The CDR3 runs 14 residues. V gave up 0 bases and J gave up 2 bases, with 7 bases separating them. Germline V CDR1 and CDR2: MNHNY, SVGAGI (reference sequence). The CDR3 region has the DNA TGTGCCAGCAGTTACTCGGCCCCTAACACTGAAGCTTTCTTT. Its protein product is CASSYSAPNTEAFF.

The V gene is TRBV29-1, the J gene TRBJ2-7; perhaps D is TRBD1 or TRBD2 (5 bases each). There are 14 residues in the CDR3. Germline CDR1 SQVTM, CDR2 ANQGSEA. Trimming pared 4 bases from V and 0 bases from J, leaving 13 bases between. The CDR3 coding sequence is TGCAGCGTTGCCCCAGGGACGGGCTCCTACGAGCAGTACTTC. It specifies CSVAPGTGSYEQYF.

The chain combines TRBV6-5 with TRBJ1-2; unclear D gene. Per the germline V gene, CDR1 is MNHEY and CDR2 is SVGAGI. V lost 0 bases and J 7 bases, leaving 12 bases between the germline ends. The CDR3 totals 14 residues. The CDR3 region is CASSYSGVASGYTF. Written as DNA, the CDR3 is TGTGCCAGCAGTTACTCTGGGGTTGCGAGTGGCTACACCTTC.

The J gene is TRBJ2-3, the V gene TRBV5-4; 7 bases line up with TRBD2. Germline V gene data show CDR1 as SGHNT and CDR2 as YYREEE (reference sequence). V shed 0 bases, J shed 0 bases, and the junction held 4 bases outside the gene matches. The CDR3 is 16 residues long. This CDR3 is CASSLGAGESTDTQYF. In DNA, the CDR3 is TGTGCCAGCAGCTTGGGGGCGGGAGAAAGCACAGATACGCAGTATTTT. Supplemented by reference TRBV5-4 and TRBJ2-3, the full variable domain reads ETGVTQSPTHLIKTRGQQVTLRCSSQSGHNTVSWYQQALGQGPQFIFQYYREEENGRGNFPPRFSGLQFPNYSSELNVNALELDDSALYLCASSLGAGESTDTQYFGPGTRLTVL.

The rearrangement joins TRBV10-1 to TRBJ2-7, with 7 bases identical to TRBD1. The CDR3 consists of 14 residues. Germline trimming cut 3 bases from V and 2 bases from J; bases unmatched to any gene: 4. The germline gives CDR1 WNHNN, CDR2 SYGVQD (reference sequence). The CDR3 protein is CASSEDGTAYEQYF. The CDR3 coding sequence is TGCGCCAGCAGTGAAGATGGGACAGCCTACGAGCAGTACTTC.

The gene calls are TRBV5-1 and TRBJ1-3; D is unclear. Trimming cost V 1 base and J 0 bases, with 8 bases left between them. The CDR3 is 15 residues long. CDR1 and CDR2 (germline): SGHRS, YFSETQ. The CDR3 nucleotides are TGCGCCAGCAGCTTGCAGGCCAGCTCTGGAAACACCATATATTTT. This gives the protein CASSLQASSGNTIYF.

The CDR3 here is CASSFGQGSEQYF. The CDR3 DNA is TGTGCCAGCAGCTTCGGACAGGGGAGCGAGCAGTACTTC. The chain is built from TRBV11-2 and TRBJ2-7, with 9 bases identical to TRBD1. After removal of 3 bases from V and 6 bases from J, the junction contained 3 bases not matched to a gene. Germline V gives CDR1 SGHAT, CDR2 FQNNGV. The CDR3 has 13 amino acids.

The sample holds one count of this clone. The V and J genes are TRBV29-1 and TRBJ2-1, with 7 bases matching TRBD2. This CDR3 has 14 residues. J was trimmed by 4 bases and V by 4 bases; bases with no gene match: 7. CDR1 SQVTM and CDR2 ANQGSEA come from the germline V gene. The CDR3 spells CSVVGGSGYNEQFF. Written as DNA, the CDR3 is TGCAGCGTTGTGGGCGGGAGTGGGTACAATGAGCAGTTCTTC.

V and J are TRBV4-1 and TRBJ2-3; D is unresolved. V was pared by 1 base and J by 4 bases, with 6 bases between. The CDR3 is made up of 13 amino acids. Germline CDR1 MGHRA, CDR2 YSYEKL. The CDR3 DNA follows: TGCGCCAGCAGCCAAGTACCCCCAGATACGCAGTATTTT. Translation gives CASSQVPPDTQYF.

This sequence joins TRBV6-6 and TRBJ1-5; D call uncertain. The CDR3 extends over 13 amino acids. V lost 6 bases to trimming and J lost 0 bases, with 6 bases between them. Germline CDR1 is MNHNY and CDR2 is SVGAGI (reference sequence). CDR3 amino acids: CASRGYSNQPQHF. CDR3 DNA sequence: TGTGCCAGCAGAGGATATAGCAATCAGCCCCAGCATTTT.

The chain carries TRBV5-1 and TRBJ2-6; D is undetermined. V lost 4 bases and J 1 base, leaving 9 bases between the germline ends. The CDR3 extends over 15 amino acids. Per germline, CDR1 SGHRS and CDR2 YFSETQ. As DNA, the CDR3 is TGCGCCAGCAGCACTACAGCTTCTGGGGCCAACGTCCTGACTTTC. Translating gives CASSTTASGANVLTF.

With respect to this clone: Other DNA variants within this sample encode the same CDR3. The CDR3 DNA follows: TGTGCCAGCAGTCCGGGAGGACAAGAGACCCAGTACTTC. Protein: CASSPGGQETQYF. The gene calls are TRBV28 and TRBJ2-5; 7 nucleotides align to TRBD2. Germline CDR1 is MDHEN and CDR2 is SYDVKM. The CDR3 runs 13 residues. J gave up 2 bases and V 5 bases, and 2 bases lay outside the gene matches. The entire variable domain, with the rest obtained from reference TRBV28 and TRBJ2-5, is as follows: DVKVTQSSRYLVKRTGEKVFLECVQDMDHENMFWYRQDPGLGLRLIYFSYDVKMKEKGDIPEGYSVSREKKERFSLILESASTNQTSMYLCASSPGGQETQYFGPGTRLLVL.

The rearrangement links TRBV7-9 to TRBJ1-4; TRBD1 agrees at 8 bases. The V and J ends lost 5 bases and 7 bases, in that order; junction bases with no gene match: 9. CDR3 length: 15 residues. Germline CDR1 reads SEHNR; CDR2 reads FQNEAQ (reference sequence). The CDR3 nucleotides read TGTGCCAGCAGCACGAACAGGGGGTCAGGTGAAAAACTGTTTTTT. Amino acids: CASSTNRGSGEKLFF.

The J gene is TRBJ2-7, the V gene TRBV6-6, with TRBD2 matching over 8 bases. J gave up 4 bases and V 10 bases, and 12 bases lay outside the gene matches. CDR3 size: 14 residues. Germline V lookup: CDR1 MNHNY, CDR2 SVGAGI (reference sequence). The CDR3, as DNA: TGTGCCATCGGAGGAACTAGCGGAAAATACGAGCAGTACTTC. Translation: CAIGGTSGKYEQYF.

The chain couples TRBV7-9 to TRBJ2-5; TRBD1 matches at 10 bases. CDR1 is SEHNR and CDR2 is FQNEAQ in the germline V gene (reference sequence). There are 16 residues in the CDR3. Trimming removed 0 bases from V and 5 bases from J; junction bases left unmatched: 6. The CDR3 DNA reads as TGTGCCAGCAGCTTAGCCTGGACAGGGGGAGGGGAGACCCAGTACTTC. It encodes CASSLAWTGGGETQYF.

The V gene is TRBV7-9, the J gene TRBJ2-7; 7 bases map to TRBD2. With 3 bases clipped from V and 0 bases from J, the junction kept 8 bases outside the gene matches. The CDR3 runs to 16 residues. Germline V gene data show CDR1 as SEHNR and CDR2 as FQNEAQ (reference sequence). CDR3 nucleotides: TGTGCCAGCAGCTTTCGCCGCGGGGGAGGCTCCTACGAGCAGTACTTC. Protein: CASSFRRGGGSYEQYF.

The gene calls are TRBV5-4 and TRBJ2-7; 7 bases fit TRBD2. This CDR3 comprises 17 residues. Unmatched junction bases numbered 11, after V lost 0 bases and J lost 2 bases. Germline V gives CDR1 SGHNT, CDR2 YYREEE (reference sequence). The DNA for the CDR3 is TGTGCCAGCAGCTTGGGGGGCGGGGCTAGCGGACCCTACGAGCAGTACTTC. Protein sequence: CASSLGGGASGPYEQYF.

The chain links TRBV27 to TRBJ1-2; D is possibly TRBD1 (6 bases). V lost 10 bases and J 1 base, leaving 13 bases between the germline ends. The CDR3 loop spans 13 amino acids. Germline V CDR1 and CDR2: MNHEY, SMNVEV (reference sequence). CDR3 bases: TGTGCCACCAGACAGGACCGTAACTATGGCTACACCTTC. Translated, it gives CATRQDRNYGYTF.

V and J are TRBV5-5 and TRBJ1-5, with D perhaps TRBD1 (6 bases). The CDR3 runs to 14 residues. Germline CDR1 reads SGHKS; CDR2 reads YYEKEE (reference sequence). V lost 4 bases and J 4 bases, leaving 12 bases between the germline ends. CDR3 region: CASSRQAGNQPQHF. CDR3 in DNA: TGTGCCAGCAGCCGACAGGCAGGTAATCAGCCCCAGCATTTT. The variable domain in full, completed from reference TRBV5-5 and TRBJ1-5, reads DAGVTQSPTHLIKTRGQQVTLRCSPISGHKSVSWYQQVLGQGPQFIFQYYEKEERGRGNFPDRFSARQFPNYSSELNVNALLLGDSALYLCASSRQAGNQPQHFGDGTRLSIL.

The chain combines TRBV30 with TRBJ2-3; no definite D call. This CDR3 comprises 14 residues. V lost 5 bases and J lost 1, with 13 bases in between. Germline V lookup: CDR1 GTSNPN, CDR2 SVGIG (reference sequence). CDR3 sequence: CAWETAEGTDTQYF. The CDR3 bases are TGTGCCTGGGAGACGGCTGAGGGCACAGATACGCAGTATTTT.

To note about this clone: This specimen includes other DNA sequences encoding the same CDR3. The chain employs TRBV15 and TRBJ2-2; the D is unclear. The CDR3 runs 14 residues. CDR1 is LNHNV, CDR2 YYDKDF, per germline (reference sequence). Trimming removed 0 bases at V and 1 base at J, with 3 bases between. CDR3 protein: CATSRERNTGELFF. The CDR3 DNA reads TGTGCCACCAGCAGAGAGAGGAACACCGGGGAGCTGTTTTTT.

CDR3 sequence (DNA): TGTGCCAGCAGCCAATCCCCGGACAGGACCTACGAGCAGTACTTC. This encodes CASSQSPDRTYEQYF. V and J are TRBV16 and TRBJ2-7; TRBD1 aligns across 7 bases. The CDR3 has 15 residues. Per the germline V gene, CDR1 is KGHSY and CDR2 is FQNENV. V dropped 0 bases and J dropped 2; count of bases not matched to a gene: 4.

The chain has TRBV7-2 and TRBJ2-7, with 7 bases lining up with TRBD2. The CDR3 spans 16 residues. The trim removed 6 bases at V and 4 bases at J, leaving 15 bases unmatched. Germline-derived CDR1 and CDR2 are SGHTA and FQGNSA. The CDR3 here is CASSRTSASSSYEQYF. In DNA, the CDR3 is TGTGCCAGCAGTCGTACTAGCGCAAGCTCCTCTTACGAGCAGTACTTC.

The CDR3 region is CASSWTGPEETQYF. The CDR3 DNA reads TGTGCCAGCAGTTGGACAGGGCCCGAAGAGACCCAGTACTTC. The rearrangement uses TRBV6-6 and TRBJ2-5; 8 nucleotides match TRBD1. From germline, CDR1 is MNHNY and CDR2 SVGAGI (reference sequence). Unmatched junction bases numbered 4, after V lost 4 bases and J lost 3 bases. This CDR3 contains 14 residues.

V usage is TRBV27 and J usage is TRBJ1-6; 9 bases match TRBD1. Trimming cost V 4 bases and J 3 bases; bases outside gene matches: 1. Germline V gene sequence: CDR1 MNHEY, CDR2 SMNVEV (reference sequence). The CDR3 sequence is 15 residues long. The CDR3 nucleotides are TGTGCCAGCAGTTGGGACAGGGTCTATAATTCACCCCTCCACTTT. This gives the protein CASSWDRVYNSPLHF.

V usage is TRBV29-1 and J usage is TRBJ2-5; maybe TRBD1 (5 bases). Germline V lookup: CDR1 SQVTM, CDR2 ANQGSEA. V lost 4 bases and J lost 1, with 10 bases in between. This CDR3 is built from 13 residues. The CDR3 region has the DNA TGCAGCGTTGGGGGCAGGGTCCAAGAGACCCAGTACTTC. Translating it yields CSVGGRVQETQYF.

CDR3 sequence: CASSQRPLGGEKLFF. The CDR3 DNA is TGTGCCAGCAGCCAGCGACCCCTAGGGGGTGAAAAACTGTTTTTT. The chain recombines TRBV14 with TRBJ1-4, with D possibly matching TRBD1 (6 bases). Germline V gene data show CDR1 as SGHDN and CDR2 as FVKESK. The CDR3 has 15 residues. V was cut by 3 bases and J by 7 bases, with 15 bases left in between.

This chain connects TRBV19 to TRBJ2-5; a weak D match, TRBD2 (7 bases). Germline V gene data show CDR1 as LNHDA and CDR2 as SQIVND (reference sequence). The germline V and J ends were trimmed by 3 bases and 4 bases, with 12 bases remaining between them. This CDR3 has 14 residues. As DNA, the CDR3 is TGTGCCAGTAGTATGGGAAGGGGGGGAGAGACCCAGTACTTC. This codes for CASSMGRGGETQYF.